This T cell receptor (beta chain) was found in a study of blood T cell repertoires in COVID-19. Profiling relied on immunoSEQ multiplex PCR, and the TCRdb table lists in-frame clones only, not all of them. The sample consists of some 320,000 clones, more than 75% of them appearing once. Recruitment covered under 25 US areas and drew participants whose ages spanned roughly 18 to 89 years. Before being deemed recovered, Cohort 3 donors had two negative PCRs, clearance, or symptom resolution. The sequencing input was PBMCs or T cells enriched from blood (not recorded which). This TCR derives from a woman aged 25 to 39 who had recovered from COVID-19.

The CDR3 DNA reads TGTGCCAGCAGCTACGGACAGGGATCGAACACTGAAGCTTTCTTT. Its protein is CASSYGQGSNTEAFF. The chain joins TRBV5-5 to TRBJ1-1, with 8 bases fitting TRBD1. This CDR3 region has 15 residues. In germline, CDR1 is SGHKS, CDR2 YYEKEE (reference sequence). Losses at the gene ends were 3 bases for V and 1 base for J; bases not matched to a gene: 5. Variable domain in full (rest from reference TRBV5-5 and TRBJ1-1): DAGVTQSPTHLIKTRGQQVTLRCSPISGHKSVSWYQQVLGQGPQFIFQYYEKEERGRGNFPDRFSARQFPNYSSELNVNALLLGDSALYLCASSYGQGSNTEAFFGQGTRLTVV.